Shown below are 2 T cell receptor beta chains from a single sample sequenced in a study of blood T cell repertoires in COVID-19. Generated by immunoSEQ multiplex PCR, the TCRdb table keeps only in-frame clones and is missing some. The table includes fewer than 70,000 clones, around 90% detected once. Sequenced input: peripheral blood. These receptors all stem from a woman of 80 years or more with active COVID-19.

The CDR3 spells CASRRGQRNTEAFF. In nucleotides, the CDR3 is TGTGCCAGCAGGAGGGGACAGCGGAACACTGAAGCTTTCTTT. The J gene is TRBJ1-1, the V gene TRBV4-2; 7 bases align to TRBD1. Germline CDR1 reads LGHNA; CDR2 reads YNFKEQ. This CDR3 has 14 amino acids. The junction had 5 bases not matched to a gene; V was cut back by 6 bases and J by 1 base.

The chain has TRBV12-5 and TRBJ2-1, with 8 bases aligning to TRBD2. CDR3 length: 18 amino acids. CDR1 and CDR2 from the germline V gene are LGHNT and FRNRAP. V was clipped by 4 bases and J by 0 bases; unmatched bases: 11. CDR3 amino acids: CASGSALAGPGSYNEQFF. In DNA form, the CDR3 reads TGTGCTAGTGGTTCGGCCCTAGCGGGCCCAGGCTCCTACAATGAGCAGTTCTTC.